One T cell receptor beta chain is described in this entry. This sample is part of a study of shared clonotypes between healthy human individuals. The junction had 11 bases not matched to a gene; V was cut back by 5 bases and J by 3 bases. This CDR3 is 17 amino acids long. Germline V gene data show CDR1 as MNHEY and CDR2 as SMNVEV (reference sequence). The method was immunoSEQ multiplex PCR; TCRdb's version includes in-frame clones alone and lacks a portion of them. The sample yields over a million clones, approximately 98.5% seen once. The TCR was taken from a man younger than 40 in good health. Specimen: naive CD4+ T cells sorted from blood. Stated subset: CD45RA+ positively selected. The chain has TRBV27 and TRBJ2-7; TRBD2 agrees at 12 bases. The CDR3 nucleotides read TGTGCCAGCAGTATTGGACTAGCGGGACCACTTAACTACGAGCAGTACTTC. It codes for CASSIGLAGPLNYEQYF.